The rows below give T cell receptor beta chains drawn from one sample of a study of T cells expressing NK-cell markers. Reprocessing the 5' RACE reads, TCRdb reports a single entry for every CDR3 protein and omits DNA. This sample carries approximately 440,000 distinct CDR3 sequences, with roughly 1.4% going to the ten biggest clones. Material for sequencing was blood T cells: a sorted CD56 or NKG2C T cell subset, CD4+ or CD8+ T cells, or bulk PBMC T cells (not recorded which). Receptors were obtained from a woman between 45 and 60 years old in good health. Each CDR3 is given with its conserved first and last residue.

j_call v_call cdr3_aa
TRBJ2-3 TRBV24-1 CATSDNKRGYTDTQYF
TRBJ2-5 TRBV5-1 CASSRIAAQGTETQYF
TRBJ2-1 TRBV12-3/TRBV12-4 CASSFRREMDEQFF
TRBJ2-2 TRBV9 CASSGRDYPNTGELFF
TRBJ1-2 TRBV10-3 CAISDGPGVGYTF
TRBJ1-1 TRBV7-3 CASSLTWDGEAFF
TRBJ2-1 TRBV20-1 CSARDSGPSPLGNEQFF
TRBJ2-1 TRBV5-1 CASSPRGRVYNEQFF
TRBJ2-1 TRBV3-1 CASSHPSYNEQFF
TRBJ2-3 TRBV7-8 CASSFWTSGLPDTQYF
TRBJ2-7 TRBV7-9 CASRPRTGDSEQYF
TRBJ2-1 TRBV7-9 CASSLSGQNEQFF
TRBJ2-1 TRBV7-2 CASSLGPSTQQFF